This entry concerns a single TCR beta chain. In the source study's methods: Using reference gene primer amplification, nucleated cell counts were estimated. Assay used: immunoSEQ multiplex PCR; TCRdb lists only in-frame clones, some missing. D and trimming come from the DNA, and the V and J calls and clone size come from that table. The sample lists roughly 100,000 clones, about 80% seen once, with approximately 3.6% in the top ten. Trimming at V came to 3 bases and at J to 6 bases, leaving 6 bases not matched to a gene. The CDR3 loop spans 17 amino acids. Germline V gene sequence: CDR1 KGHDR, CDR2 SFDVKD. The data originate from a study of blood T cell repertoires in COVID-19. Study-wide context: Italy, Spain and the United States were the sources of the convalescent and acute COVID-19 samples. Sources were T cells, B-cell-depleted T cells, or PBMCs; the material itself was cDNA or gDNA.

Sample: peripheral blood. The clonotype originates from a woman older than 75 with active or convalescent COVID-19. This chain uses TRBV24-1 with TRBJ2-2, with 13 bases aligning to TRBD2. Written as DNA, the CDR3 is TGTGCCACCAGTGATCGGACTAGCGGGAGAGATGCCGGGGAGCTGTTTTTT. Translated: CATSDRTSGRDAGELFF.